Following are 26 T cell receptor beta chains from one sample sequenced in a study of blood T cell repertoires in COVID-19. Libraries were prepared by immunoSEQ multiplex PCR; TCRdb keeps only in-frame clonotypes and omits some of them. The sample shows 250,000 to 350,000 clones, 80% to 90% of them seen only once. The material sequenced was peripheral blood. The receptors come from a woman aged 50 to 60 with acute or convalescent COVID-19.

The rearrangement uses TRBV7-9 and TRBJ2-7, with 7 bases identical to TRBD1. The CDR3 runs to 15 residues. Germline V CDR1 and CDR2: SEHNR, FQNEAQ (reference sequence). V dropped 4 bases and J dropped 0; count of bases not matched to a gene: 6. CDR3 amino acids: CASSSGQATSYEQYF. CDR3 nucleotides: TGTGCCAGCAGCTCAGGACAGGCCACCTCCTACGAGCAGTACTTC.

This clone appeared many times. CDR3 residues: CASSPPRQGIYEQYF. In DNA form, the CDR3 reads TGTGCCAGCTCCCCCCCTAGACAGGGCATCTACGAGCAGTACTTC. This chain connects TRBV18 to TRBJ2-7, with 7 bases aligning to TRBD1. The CDR3 covers 15 residues. Germline V CDR1 and CDR2: KGHSH, LQKENI. The junction had 11 bases not matched to a gene; V was cut back by 6 bases and J by 3 bases.

This chain connects TRBV19 to TRBJ2-2; D may be TRBD2 (6 bases). The germline CDR1 and CDR2 sequences are LNHDA and SQIVND (reference sequence). The CDR3 covers 12 residues. Trimming removed 5 bases at V and 6 bases at J, with 7 bases between. CDR3 DNA: TGTGCCAGTAGTGCGGGGTCCGGGGAGCTGTTTTTT. It specifies CASSAGSGELFF.

The rearrangement links TRBV3-1 (or the pseudogene TRBV3-2) to TRBJ1-2; 9 nucleotides match TRBD1. CDR1 and CDR2 from the germline V gene are LGHDT and YNNKEL (reference sequence). V was clipped by 4 bases and J by 8 bases; unmatched bases: 14. This CDR3 has 16 amino acids. The CDR3 region is CASSLPGQGSGTGYTF. The DNA for the CDR3 is TGTGCCAGCAGCCTCCCGGGACAGGGTTCCGGCACGGGCTACACCTTC.

The chain combines TRBV2 with TRBJ1-2; TRBD1 is a possible D gene (5 bases). Deletions cut 8 bases from V and 8 bases from J, with 9 bases between. The CDR3 has 10 amino acids. Germline values: CDR1 SNHLY, CDR2 FYNNEI. In DNA, the CDR3 is TGTGCCAGCCGTTGGACAGGCTACACCTTC. Translated, it gives CASRWTGYTF.

As regards this clone: At one boundary the junction diverges from the germline segment, which might be a read error. The chain has TRBV19 and TRBJ1-6; possibly TRBD1 for D (6 bases). The CDR3 loop spans 14 amino acids. CDR1 is LNHDA, CDR2 SQIVND, per germline (reference sequence). In DNA, the CDR3 is TGTGCCAGTAGCATAGGACAGAGTAATTCACCCCTCCACTTT. Translated: CASSIGQSNSPLHF.

The rearrangement uses TRBV4-2 and TRBJ1-1; D may be TRBD1 (6 bases). V lost 3 bases and J 0 bases, leaving 14 bases between the germline ends. Germline loops: CDR1 LGHNA, CDR2 YNFKEQ. This CDR3 region has 16 residues. CDR3 in amino acids: CASSQIPKGVNTEAFF. The CDR3 DNA reads as TGTGCCAGCAGCCAGATCCCCAAGGGGGTGAACACTGAAGCTTTCTTT.

The chain carries TRBV6-5 and TRBJ1-5; the D gene is possibly TRBD1 (5 bases). Germline V gene sequence: CDR1 MNHEY, CDR2 SVGAGI. The CDR3 spans 15 residues. V was cut by 6 bases and J by 2 bases, with 14 bases left in between. CDR3 DNA: TGTGCCAGCAGCCAGGGCGCGGGGGGCAATCAGCCCCAGCATTTT. It is translated as CASSQGAGGNQPQHF.

The genes are TRBV7-2 and TRBJ2-5; D perhaps matches TRBD2 (5 bases). V dropped 4 bases and J dropped 1 base, with 13 bases sitting between them. Looked up from germline, CDR1 is SGHTA and CDR2 is FQGNSA. The CDR3 totals 15 residues. The CDR3 DNA follows: TGTGCCAGCAGCTCGAGGGTTAGCAGCCAAGAGACCCAGTACTTC. Its protein product is CASSSRVSSQETQYF.

This clone was observed a single time. The genes are TRBV6-2 or TRBV6-3 and TRBJ2-1, with TRBD2 identical over 10 bases. The CDR3 totals 15 residues. J lost 9 bases, V lost 0 bases, and 5 bases had no gene match. The germline CDR1 and CDR2 sequences are MNHEY and SVGEGT. DNA of the CDR3: TGTGCCAGCAGTTACTCGGAGCTAGCGGGAGTTGAGCAGTTCTTC. Translated, it gives CASSYSELAGVEQFF.

The chain links TRBV5-4 to TRBJ1-2; D is possibly TRBD1 (6 bases). The CDR3 has 15 residues. Germline V gene data show CDR1 as SGHNT and CDR2 as YYREEE (reference sequence). Between the trimmed V and J ends, which lost 3 bases and 3 bases, there was a span of 15 bases. The CDR3, as DNA: TGTGCCAGCAGCTCACAGGGCCTCAGCCACTATGGCTACACCTTC. Translation: CASSSQGLSHYGYTF.

This clone was counted once. V gene TRBV5-1 combines with J gene TRBJ2-1; D possibly corresponds to TRBD2 (6 bases). The germline CDR1 and CDR2 sequences are SGHRS and YFSETQ. Trimming removed 5 bases from V and 7 bases from J, with 16 bases in between. CDR3 length equals 14 residues. This CDR3 is CASSRHGGNNEQFF. The CDR3 DNA sequence: TGCGCCAGCAGTCGGCACGGGGGTAATAATGAGCAGTTCTTC.

Turning to this clone: The sample has other DNA sequences that encode this CDR3 too. This chain links TRBV28 with TRBJ1-6, with 8 bases that match TRBD1. The V gene's germline CDR1 is MDHEN and CDR2 SYDVKM. The CDR3 is 14 amino acids. Trimming at V came to 5 bases and at J to 9 bases, leaving 6 bases not matched to a gene. DNA for the CDR3: TGTGCCAGCAGTCTCGGACAGGGAAGTTCACCCCTCCACTTT. Its protein is CASSLGQGSSPLHF.

V gene TRBV5-1 combines with J gene TRBJ1-1; 10 positions agree with TRBD1. Germline loops: CDR1 SGHRS, CDR2 YFSETQ. The CDR3 totals 15 residues. J was trimmed by 5 bases and V by 3 bases; bases with no gene match: 7. The CDR3 loop is CASSSPGQGETEAFF. The CDR3 DNA is TGCGCCAGCAGCTCCCCTGGACAGGGGGAAACTGAAGCTTTCTTT.

This clone has a single count. This chain connects TRBV24-1 to TRBJ2-2; D is perhaps TRBD2 (6 bases). Germline CDR1 is KGHDR and CDR2 is SFDVKD. Deletions cut 0 bases from V and 0 bases from J, with 16 bases between. The CDR3 covers 19 residues. The CDR3 nucleotides read TGTGCCACCAGTGATTTGGGGACTTTCCCCCATTCGAACACCGGGGAGCTGTTTTTT. Residues: CATSDLGTFPHSNTGELFF.

For the CDR3, the DNA is TGCAGCGGCGGACAGAGGAACACTGAAGCTTTCTTT. Its protein product is CSGGQRNTEAFF. The rearrangement uses TRBV29-1 and TRBJ1-1, with D possibly matching TRBD1 (6 bases). This CDR3 region has 12 residues. Trimming shortened V by 7 bases and J by 1 base, and 10 bases separated the two germline ends. Germline V gene data show CDR1 as SQVTM and CDR2 as ANQGSEA.

This chain uses TRBV6-5 with TRBJ1-1; 8 bases map to TRBD1. This CDR3 contains 13 residues. From germline, CDR1 is MNHEY and CDR2 SVGAGI. The V and J ends lost 9 bases and 10 bases, in that order; junction bases with no gene match: 13. CDR3 nucleotides: TGTGCCAGTTCAAGCCAGGGGGCTCCGAGAGCTTTCTTT. Protein: CASSSQGAPRAFF.

V usage is TRBV18 and J usage is TRBJ1-2, with 8 bases aligning to TRBD1. V lost 6 bases and J lost 5; bases outside the gene matches: 8. The CDR3 totals 14 residues. The germline V gene encodes CDR1 KGHSH and CDR2 LQKENI. For the CDR3, the DNA is TGTGCCAGCTCCCCAGGGGGCGAGGGGTATGGCTACACCTTC. This gives the protein CASSPGGEGYGYTF.

V usage is TRBV6-4 and J usage is TRBJ2-2, with D possibly matching TRBD2 (5 bases). The germline V gene has CDR1 MRHNA and CDR2 SNTAGT. Trimming took off 3 bases at V and 1 base at J, with 6 bases between the two ends. The CDR3 loop spans 14 amino acids. CDR3 in amino acids: CASSERENTGELFF. The CDR3 DNA reads TGTGCCAGCAGTGAACGGGAGAACACCGGGGAGCTGTTTTTT.

J is TRBJ2-1 and V is TRBV7-3, with 7 bases matching TRBD2. The V gene's germline CDR1 is SGHTA and CDR2 FQGTGA. V was clipped by 3 bases and J by 4 bases; unmatched bases: 9. CDR3 length: 16 residues. Here the CDR3 reads CASSFSNSGFYNEQFF. Written as DNA, the CDR3 is TGTGCCAGCAGCTTCTCCAATAGCGGGTTTTACAATGAGCAGTTCTTC.

This chain joins TRBV5-1 and TRBJ2-2, with D tentatively TRBD1 (6 bases). Trimming cost V 0 bases and J 6 bases, with 12 bases left between them. CDR1 is SGHRS and CDR2 is YFSETQ in the germline V gene. This CDR3 has 15 residues. The CDR3 DNA follows: TGCGCCAGCAGCTTGGCCCGGCAGGGGTCCGGGGAGCTGTTTTTT. Amino acids: CASSLARQGSGELFF.

The chain is built from TRBV5-1 and TRBJ2-1; no reliable D call. V lost 0 bases and J lost 0, with 10 bases in between. Looked up from germline, CDR1 is SGHRS and CDR2 is YFSETQ. This CDR3 spans 16 amino acids. The CDR3 is CASSLVLHRSYNEQFF. Here the CDR3 DNA reads TGCGCCAGCAGCTTGGTATTACACCGCTCCTACAATGAGCAGTTCTTC.

This chain links TRBV5-4 with TRBJ1-4; 7 positions agree with TRBD1. CDR3 length: 16 residues. Germline loops: CDR1 SGHNT, CDR2 YYREEE (reference sequence). With V trimmed by 4 bases and J by 4 bases, 10 bases remained unmatched. The CDR3 DNA reads TGTGCCAGCAGCCCCGGGACAGCGCAAAGTAATGAAAAACTGTTTTTT. Its protein product is CASSPGTAQSNEKLFF. The variable domain in full, with the rest retrieved from reference TRBV5-4 and TRBJ1-4, is ETGVTQSPTHLIKTRGQQVTLRCSSQSGHNTVSWYQQALGQGPQFIFQYYREEENGRGNFPPRFSGLQFPNYSSELNVNALELDDSALYLCASSPGTAQSNEKLFFGSGTQLSVL.

The chain uses TRBV7-3 and TRBJ1-2; no clear D gene. The germline gives CDR1 SGHTA, CDR2 FQGTGA. Trimming left V 5 bases short and J 5 bases short, with 12 bases between. CDR3 length: 13 amino acids. CDR3 in amino acids: CASSPDGGYGYTF. The DNA for the CDR3 is TGTGCCAGCAGCCCGGACGGAGGATATGGCTACACCTTC.

This clone has only one observation. The chain is built from TRBV7-9 and TRBJ2-7, with a possible D match to TRBD2 (6 bases). The V gene's germline CDR1 is SEHNR and CDR2 FQNEAQ (reference sequence). The V gene lost 4 bases and the J gene lost 0 bases, with 13 bases spanning the gap. This CDR3 contains 15 residues. The CDR3 nucleotides are TGTGCCAGCAGCTCCGGGGGTAGCAGCTCCTACGAGCAGTACTTC. Protein: CASSSGGSSSYEQYF.

The rearrangement links TRBV6-6 to TRBJ1-1; D unclear. This CDR3 has 16 amino acids. V was trimmed by 2 bases and J by 1 base, leaving 14 bases between them. CDR1 is MNHNY, CDR2 SVGAGI, per germline (reference sequence). CDR3 protein: CASSYGFRGQNTEAFF. The CDR3 DNA follows: TGTGCCAGCAGTTACGGCTTTAGAGGCCAGAACACTGAAGCTTTCTTT.